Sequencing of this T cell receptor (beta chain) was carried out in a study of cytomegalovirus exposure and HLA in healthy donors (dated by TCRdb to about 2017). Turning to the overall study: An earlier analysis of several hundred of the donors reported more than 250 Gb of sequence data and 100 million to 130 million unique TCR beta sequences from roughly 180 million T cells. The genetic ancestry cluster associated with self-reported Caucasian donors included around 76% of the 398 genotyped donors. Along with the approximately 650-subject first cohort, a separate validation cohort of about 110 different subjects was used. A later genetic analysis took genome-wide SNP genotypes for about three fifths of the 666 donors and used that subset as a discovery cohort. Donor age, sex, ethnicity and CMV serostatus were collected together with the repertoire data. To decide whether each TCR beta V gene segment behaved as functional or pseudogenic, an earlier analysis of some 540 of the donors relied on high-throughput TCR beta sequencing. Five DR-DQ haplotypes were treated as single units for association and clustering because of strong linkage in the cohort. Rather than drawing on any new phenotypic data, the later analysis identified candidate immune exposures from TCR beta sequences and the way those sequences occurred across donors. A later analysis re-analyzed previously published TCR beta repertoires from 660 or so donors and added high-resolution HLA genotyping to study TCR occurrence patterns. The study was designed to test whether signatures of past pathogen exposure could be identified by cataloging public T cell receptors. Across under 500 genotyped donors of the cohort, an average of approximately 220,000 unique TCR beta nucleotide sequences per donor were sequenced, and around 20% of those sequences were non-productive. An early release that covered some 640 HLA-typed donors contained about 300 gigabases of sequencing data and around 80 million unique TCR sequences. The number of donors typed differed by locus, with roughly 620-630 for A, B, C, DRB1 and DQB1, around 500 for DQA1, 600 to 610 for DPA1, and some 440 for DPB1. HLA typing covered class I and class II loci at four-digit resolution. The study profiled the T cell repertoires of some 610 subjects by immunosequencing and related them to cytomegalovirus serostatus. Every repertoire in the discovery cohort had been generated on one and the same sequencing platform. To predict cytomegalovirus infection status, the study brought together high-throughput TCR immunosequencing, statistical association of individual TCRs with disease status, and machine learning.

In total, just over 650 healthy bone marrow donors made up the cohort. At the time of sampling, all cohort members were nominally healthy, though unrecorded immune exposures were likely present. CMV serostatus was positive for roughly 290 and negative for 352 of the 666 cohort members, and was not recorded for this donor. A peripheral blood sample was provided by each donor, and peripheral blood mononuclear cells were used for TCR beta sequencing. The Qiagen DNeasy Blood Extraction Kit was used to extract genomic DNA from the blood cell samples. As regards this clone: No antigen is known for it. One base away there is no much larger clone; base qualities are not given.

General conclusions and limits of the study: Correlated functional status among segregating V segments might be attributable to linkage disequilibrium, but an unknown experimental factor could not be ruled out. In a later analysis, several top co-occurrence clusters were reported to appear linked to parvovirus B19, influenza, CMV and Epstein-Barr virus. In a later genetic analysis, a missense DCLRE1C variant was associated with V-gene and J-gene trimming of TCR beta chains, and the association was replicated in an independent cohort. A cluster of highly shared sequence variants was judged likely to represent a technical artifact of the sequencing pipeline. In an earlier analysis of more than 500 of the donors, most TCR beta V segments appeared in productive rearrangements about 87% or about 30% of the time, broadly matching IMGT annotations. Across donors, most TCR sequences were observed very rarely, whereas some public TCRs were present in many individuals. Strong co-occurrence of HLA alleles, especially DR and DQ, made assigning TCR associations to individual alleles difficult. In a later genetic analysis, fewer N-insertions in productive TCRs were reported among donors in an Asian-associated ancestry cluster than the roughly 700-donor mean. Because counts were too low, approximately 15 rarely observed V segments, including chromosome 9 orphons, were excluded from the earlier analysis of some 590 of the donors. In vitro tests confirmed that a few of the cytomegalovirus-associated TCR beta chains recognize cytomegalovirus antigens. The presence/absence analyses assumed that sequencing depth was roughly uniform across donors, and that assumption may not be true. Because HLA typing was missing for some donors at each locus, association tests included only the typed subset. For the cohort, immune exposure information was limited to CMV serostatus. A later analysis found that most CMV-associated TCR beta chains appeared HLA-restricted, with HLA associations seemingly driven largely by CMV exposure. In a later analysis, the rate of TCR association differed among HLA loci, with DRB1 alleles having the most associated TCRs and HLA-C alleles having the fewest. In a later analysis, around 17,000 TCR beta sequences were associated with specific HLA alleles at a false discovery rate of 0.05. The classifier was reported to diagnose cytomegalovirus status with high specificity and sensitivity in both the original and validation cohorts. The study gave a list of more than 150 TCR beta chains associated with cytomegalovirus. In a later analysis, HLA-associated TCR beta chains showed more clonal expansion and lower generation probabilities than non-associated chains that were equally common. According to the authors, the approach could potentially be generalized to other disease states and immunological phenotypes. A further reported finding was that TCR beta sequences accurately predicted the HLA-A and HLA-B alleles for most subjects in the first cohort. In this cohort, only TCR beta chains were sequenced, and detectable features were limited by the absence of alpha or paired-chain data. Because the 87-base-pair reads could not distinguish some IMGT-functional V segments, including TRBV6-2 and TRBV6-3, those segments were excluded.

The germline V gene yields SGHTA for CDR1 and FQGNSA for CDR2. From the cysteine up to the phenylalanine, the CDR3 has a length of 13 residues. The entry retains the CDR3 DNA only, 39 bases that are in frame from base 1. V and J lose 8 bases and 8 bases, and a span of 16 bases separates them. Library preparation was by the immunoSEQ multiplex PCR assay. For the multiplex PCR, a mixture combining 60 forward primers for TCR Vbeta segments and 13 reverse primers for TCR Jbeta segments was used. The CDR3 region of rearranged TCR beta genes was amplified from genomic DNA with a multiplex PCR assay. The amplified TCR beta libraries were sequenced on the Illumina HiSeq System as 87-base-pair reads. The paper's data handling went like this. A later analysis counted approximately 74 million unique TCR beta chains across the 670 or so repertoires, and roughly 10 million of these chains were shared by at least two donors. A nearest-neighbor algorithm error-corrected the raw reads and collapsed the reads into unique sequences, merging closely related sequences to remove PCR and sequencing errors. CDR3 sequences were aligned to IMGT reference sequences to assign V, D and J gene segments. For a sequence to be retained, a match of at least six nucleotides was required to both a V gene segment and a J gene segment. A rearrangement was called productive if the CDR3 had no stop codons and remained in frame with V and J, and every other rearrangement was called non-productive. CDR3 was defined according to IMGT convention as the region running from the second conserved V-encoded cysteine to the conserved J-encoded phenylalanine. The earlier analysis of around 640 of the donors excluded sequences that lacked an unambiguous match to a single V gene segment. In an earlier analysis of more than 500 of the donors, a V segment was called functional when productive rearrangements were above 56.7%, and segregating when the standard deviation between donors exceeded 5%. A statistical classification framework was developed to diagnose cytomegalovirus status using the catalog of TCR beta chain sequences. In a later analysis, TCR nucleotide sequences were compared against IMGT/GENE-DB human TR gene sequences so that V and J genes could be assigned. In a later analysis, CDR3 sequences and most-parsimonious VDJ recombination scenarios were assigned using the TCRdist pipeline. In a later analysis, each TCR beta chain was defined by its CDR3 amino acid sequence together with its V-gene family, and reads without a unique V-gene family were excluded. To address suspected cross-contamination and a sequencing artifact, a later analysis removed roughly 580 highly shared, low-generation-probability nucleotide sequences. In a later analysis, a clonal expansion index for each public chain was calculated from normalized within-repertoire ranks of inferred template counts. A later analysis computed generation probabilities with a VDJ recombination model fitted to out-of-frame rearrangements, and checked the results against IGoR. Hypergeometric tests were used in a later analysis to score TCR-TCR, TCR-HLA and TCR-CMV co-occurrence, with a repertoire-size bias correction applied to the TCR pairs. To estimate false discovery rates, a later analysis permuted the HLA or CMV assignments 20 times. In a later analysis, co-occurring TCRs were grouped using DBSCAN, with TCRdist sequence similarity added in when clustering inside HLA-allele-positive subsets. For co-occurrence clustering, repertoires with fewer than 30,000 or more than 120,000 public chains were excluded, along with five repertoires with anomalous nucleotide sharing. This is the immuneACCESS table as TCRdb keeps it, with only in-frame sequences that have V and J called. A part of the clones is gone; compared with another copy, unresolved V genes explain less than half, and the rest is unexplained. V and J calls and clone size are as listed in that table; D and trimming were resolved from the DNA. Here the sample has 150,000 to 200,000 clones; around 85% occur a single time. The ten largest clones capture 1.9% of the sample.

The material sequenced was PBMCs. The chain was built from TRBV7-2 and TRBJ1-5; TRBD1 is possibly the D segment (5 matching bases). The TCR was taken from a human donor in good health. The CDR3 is CASASDRIKPQHF. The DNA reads TGTGCCAGCGCTTCCGACAGAATTAAGCCCCAGCATTTT.